The entry below describes one T cell receptor beta chain. What it binds is unknown. Trimming at V came to 0 bases and at J to 4 bases, leaving 7 bases not matched to a gene. Per the germline V gene, CDR1 is PRHDT and CDR2 is FYEKMQ (reference sequence). CDR3 length: 17 residues. Each CDR3 protein is one row after TCRdb ran MiXCR on the 5' RACE reads. Of hundreds of thousands of distinct CDR3 sequences detected, 12% appear once; the ten largest clones hold more than 3%. The sample originates from a study of T cells after yellow fever vaccination. The study, taken as a whole, reports: A minor fraction of clonotypes spanned both CD4 and CD8 compartments.

The V gene is TRBV13, the J gene TRBJ2-3; 10 bases map to TRBD2. The TCR was taken from a man aged 18 to 29 who received the YFV17D yellow fever vaccine. This sample comprised CD4+ T cells sorted from PBMCs, obtained 15 days after the yellow fever booster vaccination. Here the CDR3 DNA reads TGTGCCAGCAGCTTAGGCCTCGGACTAGCGGCGTCAGATACGCAGTATTTT. Its translation: CASSLGLGLAASDTQYF. The variable domain in full, with the rest retrieved from reference TRBV13 and TRBJ2-3, is AAGVIQSPRHLIKEKRETATLKCYPIPRHDTVYWYQQGPGQDPQFLISFYEKMQSDKGSIPDRFSAQQFSDYHSELNMSSLELGDSALYFCASSLGLGLAASDTQYFGPGTRLTVL.